These T cell receptor beta chains were read from a single sample in a study of vaccination and CD4 T cells after COVID-19. For these TCRs, the target antigens are not known. TCRdb re-analysed the PCR reads in MiXCR, keeping a single row per CDR3 protein. In the table there are 15,000 to 20,000 distinct CDR3 sequences, 55% to 60% of which are singletons. The specimen comprised CD4+ T cells from blood, cultured in vitro, sampled after SARS-CoV-2 vaccination. These TCRs come from a human donor who had recovered from COVID-19. Both conserved end residues are part of each CDR3. D genes are given only for firm matches. Only part of the rows carry a size: once, few, many, or a class if the clone is expanded.

d_gene	v_gene	len	j_gene	abundance	CDR3aa	CDR3nt
TRBD1	TRBV19	14	TRBJ2-7	-	CASSTTGTGDEQYF	TGTGCCAGTAGTACGACCGGGACAGGGGACGAGCAGTACTTC
-	TRBV6-5	14	TRBJ1-2	-	CASSSRTPRDGYTF	TGTGCCAGCAGTTCCCGTACCCCCAGGGATGGCTACACCTTC
-	TRBV6-2/TRBV6-3	17	TRBJ2-6	-	CASSTGLGLDGANVLTF	TGTGCCAGCAGTACCGGACTGGGGTTGGATGGGGCCAACGTCCTGACTTTC
-	TRBV7-3	15	TRBJ1-6	few	CASSPQGGTNSPLHF	TGTGCCAGCAGCCCCCAGGGAGGGACTAATTCACCCCTCCACTTT
-	TRBV7-9	13	TRBJ1-1	-	CASSLGANTEAFF	TGTGCCAGCAGCTTAGGTGCGAACACTGAAGCTTTCTTT
-	TRBV2	16	TRBJ2-7	-	CASSRPGGNGDYEQYF	TGTGCCAGCTCCCGCCCAGGGGGGAATGGGGACTACGAGCAGTACTTC
-	TRBV6-1	12	TRBJ1-1	-	CASSRRGTEAFF	TGTGCCAGCAGCCGCAGGGGCACTGAAGCTTTCTTT
-	TRBV19	13	TRBJ1-2	-	CASSYRDNYGYTF	TGTGCCAGTAGTTACCGGGACAACTATGGCTACACCTTC
TRBD1	TRBV10-3	14	TRBJ1-5	-	CAISGDSSNQPQHF	TGTGCCATCAGTGGGGACAGCAGCAATCAGCCCCAGCATTTT
-	TRBV7-2	14	TRBJ1-6	-	CASSLSVGNSPLHF	TGTGCCAGCAGCTTAAGTGTAGGGAATTCACCCCTCCACTTT
TRBD2	TRBV20-1	14	TRBJ2-5	-	CSAGVRGGKETQYF	TGCAGTGCTGGGGTGCGGGGAGGGAAAGAGACCCAGTACTTC
-	TRBV4-2	13	TRBJ1-5	medium-sized	CASSQDLLQPQHF	TGTGCCAGCAGCCAAGATCTCCTACAGCCCCAGCATTTT
TRBD1	TRBV27	14	TRBJ1-2	-	CASGDPGQLYGYTF	TGTGCCAGCGGTGACCCGGGACAGCTCTATGGCTACACCTTC
-	TRBV25-1	14	TRBJ1-2	-	CASSRAGENYGYTF	TGTGCCAGCAGTAGAGCTGGGGAAAACTATGGCTACACCTTC
-	TRBV27	16	TRBJ1-1	few	CASSPQGPPLNTEAFF	TGTGCCAGCAGTCCTCAAGGACCGCCACTAAACACTGAAGCTTTCTTT
-	TRBV7-2	15	TRBJ1-2	-	CASSFPQGFGYGYTF	TGTGCCAGCAGCTTTCCCCAGGGTTTTGGCTATGGCTACACCTTC
-	TRBV30	13	TRBJ1-1	-	CAWSLAGTNKAFF	TGTGCCTGGAGCCTCGCCGGGACCAACAAAGCTTTCTTT
TRBD2	TRBV19	18	TRBJ2-5	-	CATTPTVASGRFGKTQYF	TGTGCCACCACCCCCACAGTGGCTAGCGGGAGGTTTGGGAAGACCCAGTACTTC
-	TRBV12-3/TRBV12-4	14	TRBJ1-2	-	CASRRDGPNYGYTF	TGTGCCAGCAGGCGGGACGGTCCTAACTATGGCTACACCTTC
-	TRBV6-5	13	TRBJ1-1	-	CASSYSTNTEAFF	TGTGCCAGCAGTTACTCGACGAACACTGAAGCTTTCTTT
TRBD1	TRBV12-3/TRBV12-4	15	TRBJ2-4	few	CASTIETGLRDIQYF	TGTGCCAGCACCATTGAGACAGGGTTGAGGGACATTCAGTACTTC
-	TRBV6-2/TRBV6-3	13	TRBJ1-1	-	CASSTVLGAEAFF	TGTGCCAGCAGTACTGTACTAGGGGCTGAAGCTTTCTTT
TRBD1	TRBV12-3/TRBV12-4	13	TRBJ1-5	-	CASSLTGNQPQHF	TGTGCCAGCAGTTTGACAGGGAATCAGCCCCAGCATTTT
TRBD1	TRBV7-9	17	TRBJ2-3	-	CASSPAIGTGGTDTQYF	TGTGCCAGCAGCCCAGCTATAGGGACAGGGGGAACAGATACGCAGTATTTT
TRBD2	TRBV7-2	18	TRBJ2-3	-	CASSLSGGAGVGTDTQYF	TGTGCCAGCAGCTTAAGCGGGGGGGCCGGAGTTGGAACAGATACGCAGTATTTT
-	TRBV12-3/TRBV12-4	12	TRBJ1-2	-	CASSLIGGGYTF	TGTGCCAGCAGTTTAATCGGGGGAGGCTACACCTTC
-	TRBV7-2	12	TRBJ1-1	-	CASSLRGTEAFF	TGTGCCAGCAGCTTGAGGGGCACTGAAGCTTTCTTT
-	TRBV28	13	TRBJ2-3	few	CASHSGFTDTQYF	TGTGCCAGCCATAGCGGATTCACAGATACGCAGTATTTT
TRBD1	TRBV4-2	16	TRBJ2-7	-	CASSQIGTVGSREQYF	TGTGCCAGCAGCCAAATCGGGACAGTAGGGTCTCGGGAGCAGTACTTC
-	TRBV6-1	14	TRBJ1-5	-	CASTQNTGRQPQHF	TGTGCCAGCACTCAAAATACCGGGAGACAGCCCCAGCATTTT
TRBD2	TRBV7-2	17	TRBJ2-3	-	CASSLGLAGGPTDTQYF	TGTGCCAGCAGCTTAGGACTAGCGGGGGGCCCCACAGATACGCAGTATTTT
TRBD2	TRBV20-1	15	TRBJ2-5	-	CSARASGRDEETQYF	TGCAGTGCTAGAGCTAGCGGGAGGGACGAAGAGACCCAGTACTTC